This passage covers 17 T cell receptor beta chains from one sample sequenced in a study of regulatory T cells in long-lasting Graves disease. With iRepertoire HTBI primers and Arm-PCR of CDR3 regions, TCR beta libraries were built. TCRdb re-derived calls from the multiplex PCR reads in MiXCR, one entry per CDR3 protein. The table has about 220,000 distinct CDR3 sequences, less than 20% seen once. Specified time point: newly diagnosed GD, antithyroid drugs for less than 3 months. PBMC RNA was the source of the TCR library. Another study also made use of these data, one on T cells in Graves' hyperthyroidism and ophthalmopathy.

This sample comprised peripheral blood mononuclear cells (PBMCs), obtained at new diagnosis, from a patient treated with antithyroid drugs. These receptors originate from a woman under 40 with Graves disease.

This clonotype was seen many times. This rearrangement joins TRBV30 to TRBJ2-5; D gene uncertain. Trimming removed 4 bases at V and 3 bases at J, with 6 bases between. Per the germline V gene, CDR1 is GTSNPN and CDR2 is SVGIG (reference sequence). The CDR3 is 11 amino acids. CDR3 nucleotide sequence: TGTGCCTGGACTCGGGAAGAGACCCAGTACTTC. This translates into CAWTREETQYF.

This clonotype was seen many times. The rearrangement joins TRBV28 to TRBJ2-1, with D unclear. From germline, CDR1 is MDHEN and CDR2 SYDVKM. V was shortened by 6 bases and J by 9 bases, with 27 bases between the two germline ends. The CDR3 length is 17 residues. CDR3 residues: CASSQRLIRSDSVEQFF. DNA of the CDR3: TGTGCCAGCAGCCAACGCCTTATTCGGTCCGATTCGGTTGAGCAGTTCTTC.

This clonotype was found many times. The CDR3 nucleotides are TGTGCCAGCAGCTTGGGCCCGGGACTAGCGGGGGGGCTGGACACAGATACGCAGTATTTT. Its protein is CASSLGPGLAGGLDTDTQYF. The chain links TRBV11-2 to TRBJ2-3; 16 bases line up with TRBD2. V was clipped by 3 bases and J by 2 bases; unmatched bases: 11. The CDR3 is 20 amino acids. Germline V CDR1 and CDR2: SGHAT, FQNNGV.

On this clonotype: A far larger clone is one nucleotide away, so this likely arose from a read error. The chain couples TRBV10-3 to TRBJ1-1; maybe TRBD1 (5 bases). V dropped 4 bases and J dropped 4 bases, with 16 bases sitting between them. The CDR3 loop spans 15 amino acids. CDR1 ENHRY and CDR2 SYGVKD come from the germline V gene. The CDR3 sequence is CAISARPSGTTEAFF. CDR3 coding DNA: TGTGCCATCAGTGCCCGCCCCTCCGGGACCACTGAAGCTTTCTTT.

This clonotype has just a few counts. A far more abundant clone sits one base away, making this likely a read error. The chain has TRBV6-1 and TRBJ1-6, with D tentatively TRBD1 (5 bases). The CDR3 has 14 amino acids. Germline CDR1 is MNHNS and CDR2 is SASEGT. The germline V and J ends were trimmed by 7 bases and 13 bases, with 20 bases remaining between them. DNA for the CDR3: TGTGCCAGCACTCCCGGGCAGGGTGTAAAGCCCCTCCACTTT. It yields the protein CASTPGQGVKPLHF.

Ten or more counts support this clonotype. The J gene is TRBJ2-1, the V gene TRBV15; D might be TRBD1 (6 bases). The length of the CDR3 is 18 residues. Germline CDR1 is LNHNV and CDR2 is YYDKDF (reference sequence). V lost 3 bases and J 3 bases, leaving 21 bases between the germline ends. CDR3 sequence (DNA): TGTGCCACCAGCAGCGCACGAAGGGCAGGGGCCTTCTACAATGAGCAGTTCTTC. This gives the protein CATSSARRAGAFYNEQFF.

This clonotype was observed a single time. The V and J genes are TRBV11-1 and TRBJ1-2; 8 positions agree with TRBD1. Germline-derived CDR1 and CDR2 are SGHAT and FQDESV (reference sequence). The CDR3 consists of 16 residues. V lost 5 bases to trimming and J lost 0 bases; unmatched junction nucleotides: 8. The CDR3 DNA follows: TGTGCCAGCAGCGGACAGGGACGGACGACTAACTATGGCTACACCTTC. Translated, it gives CASSGQGRTTNYGYTF.

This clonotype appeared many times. The CDR3 reads CASSPGGLAGDYEQFF. CDR3 bases: TGCGCCAGCAGCCCGGGGGGACTAGCGGGAGACTATGAGCAGTTCTTC. This chain joins TRBV5-1 and TRBJ2-1; TRBD2 agrees at 14 bases. Germline CDR1 SGHRS, CDR2 YFSETQ. The CDR3 loop spans 16 amino acids. V shed 4 bases and J 8 bases; nucleotides not matched to a gene: 8.

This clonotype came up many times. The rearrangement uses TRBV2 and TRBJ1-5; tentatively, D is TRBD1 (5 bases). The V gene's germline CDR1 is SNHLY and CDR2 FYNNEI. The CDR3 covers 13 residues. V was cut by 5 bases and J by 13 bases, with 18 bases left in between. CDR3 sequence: CASSFILTAGQHF. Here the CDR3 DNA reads TGTGCCAGCAGTTTCATCCTGACAGCCGGGCAGCATTTT.

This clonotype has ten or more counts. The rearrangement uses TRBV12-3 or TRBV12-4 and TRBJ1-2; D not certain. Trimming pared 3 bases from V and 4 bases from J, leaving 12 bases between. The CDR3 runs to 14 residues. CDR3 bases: TGTGCCAGCAGTTTCGGAACAGCCCTCTATGGCTACACCTTC. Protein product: CASSFGTALYGYTF.

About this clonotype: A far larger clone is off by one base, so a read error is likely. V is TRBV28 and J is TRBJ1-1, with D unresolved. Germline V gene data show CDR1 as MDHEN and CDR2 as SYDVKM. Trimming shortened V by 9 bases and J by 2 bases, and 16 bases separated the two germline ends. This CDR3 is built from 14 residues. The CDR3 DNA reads TGTGCCAGGCGAAGCGGGCAGCTAAACACTGAAGCTTTCTTT. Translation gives CARRSGQLNTEAFF.

CDR3 nucleotide sequence: TGTGCCATCAGTGGTGCAGACGGGGGTCAGCCCCAGCATTTT. Translated, it gives CAISGADGGQPQHF. The chain recombines TRBV10-3 with TRBJ1-5; TRBD1 is a possible D gene (5 bases). Germline CDR1 and CDR2: ENHRY and SYGVKD. The CDR3 consists of 14 residues. The germline V and J ends were trimmed by 4 bases and 6 bases, with 13 bases remaining between them.

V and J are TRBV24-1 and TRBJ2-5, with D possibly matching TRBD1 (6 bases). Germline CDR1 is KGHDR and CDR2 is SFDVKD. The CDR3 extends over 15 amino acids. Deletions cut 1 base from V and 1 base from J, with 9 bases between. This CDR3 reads CATSDLGQPQETQYF. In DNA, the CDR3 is TGTGCCACCAGTGATTTAGGACAGCCCCAAGAGACCCAGTACTTC.

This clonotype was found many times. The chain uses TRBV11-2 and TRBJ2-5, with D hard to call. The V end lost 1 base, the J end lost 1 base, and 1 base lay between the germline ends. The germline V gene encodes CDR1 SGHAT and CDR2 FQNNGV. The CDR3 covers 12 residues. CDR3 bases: TGTGCCAGCAGCTTAGCCCAAGAGACCCAGTACTTC. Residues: CASSLAQETQYF.

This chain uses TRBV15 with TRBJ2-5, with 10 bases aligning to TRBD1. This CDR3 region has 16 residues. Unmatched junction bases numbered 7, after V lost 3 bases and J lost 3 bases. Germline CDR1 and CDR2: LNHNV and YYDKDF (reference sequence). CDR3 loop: CATSRSTGTGEETQYF. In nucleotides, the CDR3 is TGTGCCACCAGCAGGAGTACCGGGACAGGGGAAGAGACCCAGTACTTC.

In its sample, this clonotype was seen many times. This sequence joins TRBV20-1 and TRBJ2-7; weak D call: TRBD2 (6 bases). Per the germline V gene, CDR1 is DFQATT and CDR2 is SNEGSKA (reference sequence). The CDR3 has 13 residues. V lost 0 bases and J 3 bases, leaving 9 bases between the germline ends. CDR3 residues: CSAREAGIYEQYF. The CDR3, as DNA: TGCAGTGCTAGAGAGGCGGGAATCTACGAGCAGTACTTC.

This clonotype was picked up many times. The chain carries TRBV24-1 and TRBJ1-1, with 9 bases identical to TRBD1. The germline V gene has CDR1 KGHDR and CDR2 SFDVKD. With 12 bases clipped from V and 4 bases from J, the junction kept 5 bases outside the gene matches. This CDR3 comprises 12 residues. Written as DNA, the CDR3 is TGTGCCGCGGGGACAGGGAGCACTGAAGCTTTCTTT. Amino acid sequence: CAAGTGSTEAFF.